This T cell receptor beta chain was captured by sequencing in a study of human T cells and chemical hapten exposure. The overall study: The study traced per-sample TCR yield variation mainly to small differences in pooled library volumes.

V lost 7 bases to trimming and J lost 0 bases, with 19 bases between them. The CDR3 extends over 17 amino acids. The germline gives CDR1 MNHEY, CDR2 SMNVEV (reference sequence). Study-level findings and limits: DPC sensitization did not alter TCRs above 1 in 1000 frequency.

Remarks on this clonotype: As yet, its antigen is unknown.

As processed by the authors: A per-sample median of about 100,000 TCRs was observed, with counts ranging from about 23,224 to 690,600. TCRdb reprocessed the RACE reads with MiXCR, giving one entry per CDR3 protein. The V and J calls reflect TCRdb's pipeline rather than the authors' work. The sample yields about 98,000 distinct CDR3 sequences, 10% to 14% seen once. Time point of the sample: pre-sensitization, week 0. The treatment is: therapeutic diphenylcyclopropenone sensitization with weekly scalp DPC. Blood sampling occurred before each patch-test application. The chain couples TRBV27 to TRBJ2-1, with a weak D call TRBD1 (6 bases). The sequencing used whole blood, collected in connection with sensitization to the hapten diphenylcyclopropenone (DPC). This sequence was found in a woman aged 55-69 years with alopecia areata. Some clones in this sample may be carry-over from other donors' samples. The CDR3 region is CASTLTGTPGSYNEQFF. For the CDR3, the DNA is TGTGCCAGCACCCTAACAGGGACACCCGGCTCCTACAATGAGCAGTTCTTC.